In its sample, the clone carrying this T cell receptor beta chain was seen many times. With 3 bases removed from V and 4 bases from J, the gap between germline ends came to 6 bases. Germline CDR1 SQVTM, CDR2 ANQGSEA. The CDR3 is made up of 12 amino acids. TCRdb re-analysed the 5' RACE reads in MiXCR, keeping a single row per CDR3 protein. The repertoire has 70,000 to 90,000 distinct CDR3 sequences, around 16% of them found once; the top ten carry approximately 12%. The sample is drawn from a study of early T cells in non-severe SARS-CoV-2 infection. The TCR was taken from an adult who was a healthcare worker with PCR-confirmed SARS-CoV-2 infection or an uninfected control (not recorded which). Sequencing input: whole blood. V and J are TRBV29-1 and TRBJ1-4; D not certain. The CDR3 sequence is CSVDTINEKLFF. The CDR3 region has the DNA TGCAGCGTTGATACCATTAATGAAAAACTGTTTTTT.